The 16 T cell receptor beta chains in this list originate from one sample, sequenced in a study of blood T cell repertoires in COVID-19. Here immunoSEQ multiplex PCR was the method, and the copy in TCRdb shows in-frame clones only, minus some. This sample yields approximately 170,000 clones, of which approximately 90% are seen a single time; under 0.85% belongs to the top ten. Sequencing was carried out using PBMCs or T cells enriched from blood (not recorded which). The origin of the receptors is a woman younger than 35 who had recovered from COVID-19.

This clone was found a few times. The chain recombines TRBV7-3 with TRBJ2-2, with 8 bases aligning to TRBD2. Looked up from germline, CDR1 is SGHTA and CDR2 is FQGTGA. This CDR3 is 16 amino acids long. V lost 2 bases, J lost 5 bases, and 7 bases stayed unmatched. The CDR3 here is CASSLSAGVRTGELFF. CDR3 nucleotide sequence: TGTGCCAGCAGCTTATCAGCGGGAGTAAGGACCGGGGAGCTGTTTTTT.

This sequence joins TRBV19 and TRBJ1-2; the match to TRBD1 covers 7 bases. Per germline, CDR1 LNHDA and CDR2 SQIVND (reference sequence). V lost 5 bases to trimming and J lost 2 bases; unmatched junction nucleotides: 17. CDR3 length equals 18 residues. CDR3 DNA sequence: TGTGCCAGTAGTTCGATACGTCCGGGACAGACGCAGAACTATGGCTACACCTTC. This gives the protein CASSSIRPGQTQNYGYTF.

In DNA form, the CDR3 reads TGTGCCAGCAGCCGGCGGCGGGAGGGCCTAGAGACCCAGTACTTC. Residues: CASSRRREGLETQYF. This sequence joins TRBV27 and TRBJ2-5, with 9 bases lining up with TRBD2. The CDR3 is made up of 15 amino acids. Germline assignment: CDR1 MNHEY and CDR2 SMNVEV (reference sequence). The V segment lost 6 bases and the J segment 4 bases; nucleotides outside the gene matches: 9.

The chain combines TRBV2 with TRBJ2-4; 8 nucleotides agree with TRBD2. The CDR3 runs to 15 residues. Per germline, CDR1 SNHLY and CDR2 FYNNEI. V was clipped by 6 bases and J by 6 bases; unmatched bases: 10. CDR3 sequence (DNA): TGTGCCAGCAGAGACCGGACAAGCGGGGGAAACATTCAGTACTTC. It translates to CASRDRTSGGNIQYF.

The DNA of the CDR3 is TGTGCCAGTAAACGGGAGGGCCGCTCCTACAATGAGCAGTTCTTC. This codes for CASKREGRSYNEQFF. The V gene is TRBV19, the J gene TRBJ2-1; 8 nucleotides agree with TRBD2. Germline V gives CDR1 LNHDA, CDR2 SQIVND (reference sequence). The CDR3 is made up of 15 amino acids. V was clipped by 7 bases and J by 0 bases; unmatched bases: 5.

The gene calls are TRBV27 and TRBJ1-5; tentative D call: TRBD1 (6 bases). The germline gives CDR1 MNHEY, CDR2 SMNVEV (reference sequence). The CDR3 runs 15 residues. V lost 3 bases and J lost 3, with 12 bases in between. This chain's CDR3 is CASSFQGRDNQPQHF. CDR3 sequence (DNA): TGTGCCAGCAGTTTCCAGGGGAGGGACAATCAGCCCCAGCATTTT.

The V call is TRBV13, the J call TRBJ2-1, with 7 positions matching TRBD2. Germline V lookup: CDR1 PRHDT, CDR2 FYEKMQ (reference sequence). The CDR3 sequence is 19 residues long. V was clipped by 4 bases and J by 2 bases; unmatched bases: 17. This CDR3 is CASSWRLGGTSTTYNEQFF. Written as DNA, the CDR3 is TGTGCCAGCAGCTGGCGACTCGGGGGGACTTCTACTACCTACAATGAGCAGTTCTTC.

This clone was recorded a few times. V is TRBV13 and J is TRBJ2-7; maybe TRBD2 (6 bases). The ends were cut back, 0 bases at V and 2 bases at J, with 11 bases in the middle. The CDR3 extends over 15 amino acids. The germline CDR1 and CDR2 sequences are PRHDT and FYEKMQ (reference sequence). Written as DNA, the CDR3 is TGTGCCAGCAGCTTAGGGGGGGGACCCCCCTACGAGCAGTACTTC. Its protein is CASSLGGGPPYEQYF.

V and J are TRBV28 and TRBJ2-5, with 11 bases identical to TRBD2. The CDR3 runs 17 residues. Germline-derived CDR1 and CDR2 are MDHEN and SYDVKM. V lost 4 bases, J lost 2 bases, and 9 bases stayed unmatched. This CDR3 reads CASSWEIGTSGQETQYF. In DNA, the CDR3 is TGTGCCAGCAGTTGGGAAATCGGGACTAGCGGTCAAGAGACCCAGTACTTC. Looking up the rest from reference TRBV28 and TRBJ2-5 gives the full variable domain: DVKVTQSSRYLVKRTGEKVFLECVQDMDHENMFWYRQDPGLGLRLIYFSYDVKMKEKGDIPEGYSVSREKKERFSLILESASTNQTSMYLCASSWEIGTSGQETQYFGPGTRLLVL.

The rearrangement links TRBV2 to TRBJ2-1, with 11 bases fitting TRBD2. Looked up from germline, CDR1 is SNHLY and CDR2 is FYNNEI. CDR3 length: 15 residues. V lost 6 bases, J lost 7 bases, and 8 bases stayed unmatched. The chain's CDR3 is CASRPGLAVRNEQFF. In DNA form, the CDR3 reads TGTGCCAGCAGGCCGGGACTAGCGGTTCGGAATGAGCAGTTCTTC.

This clone was detected only once. J is TRBJ1-5 and V is TRBV6-5; 11 bases match TRBD1. Germline lookup yields CDR1 MNHEY and CDR2 SVGAGI. With V trimmed by 10 bases and J by 7 bases, 12 bases remained unmatched. This CDR3 is built from 15 residues. CDR3 loop: CATSDRDRGKQPQHF. The DNA of the CDR3 is TGTGCCACCTCCGACCGGGACAGGGGGAAACAGCCCCAGCATTTT.

The rearrangement joins TRBV7-2 to TRBJ2-7, with TRBD1 matching over 7 bases. The CDR3 has 14 amino acids. Trimming removed 7 bases from V and 2 bases from J; junction bases left unmatched: 8. The V gene's germline CDR1 is SGHTA and CDR2 FQGNSA. The chain's CDR3 is CASTGTGQAYEQYF. The DNA for the CDR3 is TGTGCCAGCACCGGTACAGGACAGGCCTACGAGCAGTACTTC.

The V and J genes are TRBV5-3 and TRBJ2-7; TRBD2 matches at 7 bases. TRBV5-3 is an open reading frame whose function is uncertain. V trimming: 1 base; J trimming: 5 bases; junction bases outside the gene matches: 3. The CDR3 sequence is 13 residues long. As DNA, the CDR3 is TGTGCCAGAAGCTTGTCCGGGAGGAACGAGCAGTACTTC. Amino acids: CARSLSGRNEQYF.

The chain uses TRBV3-1 (or the pseudogene TRBV3-2) and TRBJ1-1, with TRBD1 as a possible D gene (6 bases). V lost 4 bases to trimming and J lost 9 bases, with 12 bases between them. Germline V lookup: CDR1 LGHDT, CDR2 YNNKEL (reference sequence). This CDR3 comprises 12 residues. CDR3 DNA sequence: TGTGCCAGCAGCCCTCAACGGGACAAAGCTTTCTTT. This translates into CASSPQRDKAFF.

The CDR3 coding sequence is TGTGCCAGCAGCCAGCTAGTCCGCCAAGAGACCCAGTACTTC. This encodes CASSQLVRQETQYF. The chain combines TRBV3-1 (or the pseudogene TRBV3-2) with TRBJ2-5; D gene ambiguous. The CDR3 sequence is 14 residues long. V lost 3 bases and J lost 1, with 9 bases in between. Germline-derived CDR1 and CDR2 are LGHDT and YNNKEL (reference sequence).

V and J are TRBV5-1 and TRBJ2-2; 12 nucleotides match TRBD2. The CDR3 is made up of 15 amino acids. Germline V gene lookup returns CDR1 SGHRS and CDR2 YFSETQ. The ends lost 4 bases at V and 4 bases at J; junction bases unmatched: 2. In DNA, the CDR3 is TGCGCCAGCAGCGCGGGACTAGCGGGCACCGGGGAGCTGTTTTTT. Translating it yields CASSAGLAGTGELFF.